This T cell receptor beta chain was sequenced in a study of blood T cell repertoires in COVID-19. The Seattle site enrolled patients during active infection and followed them longitudinally. The CDR3 has 13 residues. Germline CDR1 is SQVTM and CDR2 is ANQGSEA. V dropped 5 bases and J dropped 6; count of bases not matched to a gene: 5. The protocol was immunoSEQ multiplex PCR, while the TCRdb copy is restricted to in-frame clones and leaves out a portion. The sample consists of approximately 260,000 clones, over 70% of them appearing once. A word on this clone: Other DNA sequences in this sample translate to the same CDR3.

The sequenced sample consisted of peripheral blood. The receptor comes from a woman aged 70-85 years with COVID-19, enrolled during active disease. The genes are TRBV29-1 and TRBJ2-1; TRBD1 matches 9 bases. CDR3 DNA: TGCAGCGTTCCGGGACAGGGACCCAATGAGCAGTTCTTC. This codes for CSVPGQGPNEQFF.